The entry below gives a single T cell receptor (beta chain) sequence along with its context. This record comes from a study of OX40 agonist ivuxolimab in advanced cancers. Looking at the study overall: Ivuxolimab, an antibody that agonizes OX40 (CD134), was administered to the patients. Partial responses were achieved by three patients, one with hepatocellular carcinoma and two with cutaneous melanoma.

Germline CDR1 is SGHVS and CDR2 is FQNEAQ. CDR3 length: 16 residues. V lost 1 base and J lost 3; bases outside the gene matches: 4. With autoimmune disease history or systemic immunosuppression, patients were excluded. Sequencing was performed with immunoSEQ multiplex PCR; in TCRdb, only in-frame clones are kept and a portion is missing. This table has approximately 89,000 clones, around 87% appearing once. The sample here was CD4+ or CD8+ T cells sorted from blood, taken in a trial of the OX40 agonist ivuxolimab. The chain combines TRBV7-8 with TRBJ1-4, with 8 bases aligning to TRBD1. This TCR derives from an adult with an advanced solid tumor such as melanoma, head and neck, liver or kidney cancer. The CDR3 loop reads CASSLGGTGSNEKLFF. CDR3 in DNA: TGTGCCAGCAGCTTAGGCGGGACAGGCTCTAATGAAAAACTGTTTTTT.